This entry lists 27 T cell receptor beta chains sequenced from one sample in a study of blood T cell repertoires in COVID-19. Sequencing was performed with immunoSEQ multiplex PCR; in TCRdb, only in-frame clones are kept and a portion is missing. In the table there are some 170,000 clones, about 80% of which are singletons. Specimen: peripheral blood. These receptors were collected from a woman in her 50s with active or convalescent COVID-19.

This clone came up once. The chain is built from TRBV10-3 and TRBJ2-1; 9 bases match TRBD2. The CDR3 contains 14 residues. In germline, CDR1 is ENHRY, CDR2 SYGVKD. The junction had 0 bases not matched to a gene; V was cut back by 3 bases and J by 3 bases. CDR3 residues: CAISEAGGYNEQFF. The CDR3 nucleotides read TGTGCCATCAGTGAAGCGGGGGGCTACAATGAGCAGTTCTTC.

This clone has just a few counts. The genes are TRBV19 and TRBJ1-2, with 10 bases aligning to TRBD1. V shed 4 bases and J 7 bases; nucleotides not matched to a gene: 9. This CDR3 is built from 15 residues. Germline CDR1 is LNHDA and CDR2 is SQIVND (reference sequence). Here the CDR3 DNA reads TGTGCCAGTAGTACTAATGGACAGGGGGTTAGTGGCTACACCTTC. Translation gives CASSTNGQGVSGYTF.

This sequence joins TRBV18 and TRBJ1-2; 7 bases fit TRBD1. The CDR3 consists of 14 residues. Germline V gene data show CDR1 as KGHSH and CDR2 as LQKENI. V lost 6 bases and J lost 4; bases outside the gene matches: 8. The CDR3 DNA sequence: TGTGCCAGCTCTCCGGACAGGTCCCCCTATGGCTACACCTTC. It is translated as CASSPDRSPYGYTF.

This clone has just a few counts. The chain has TRBV7-9 and TRBJ2-2; D gene ambiguous. The CDR3 covers 12 residues. Trimming stripped 2 bases from V and 6 bases from J, with 4 bases between. The germline V gene encodes CDR1 SEHNR and CDR2 FQNEAQ (reference sequence). The CDR3 here is CASSLPAGELFF. The CDR3 DNA follows: TGTGCCAGCAGCTTACCGGCCGGGGAGCTGTTTTTT.

The rearrangement uses TRBV18 and TRBJ1-6, with TRBD1 matching over 7 bases. Unmatched junction bases numbered 5, after V lost 3 bases and J lost 6 bases. This CDR3 region has 15 residues. Germline CDR1 and CDR2: KGHSH and LQKENI. In nucleotides, the CDR3 is TGTGCCAGCTCACCGGACAGGATCGGTAATTCACCCCTCCACTTT. Amino acid sequence: CASSPDRIGNSPLHF.

The J gene is TRBJ1-3, the V gene TRBV27, with D unresolved. The germline CDR1 and CDR2 sequences are MNHEY and SMNVEV (reference sequence). CDR3 length: 16 amino acids. Between the trimmed V and J ends, which lost 3 bases and 0 bases, there was a span of 12 bases. DNA for the CDR3: TGTGCCAGCAGTTTGATTCCTCCGAGCTCTGGAAACACCATATATTTT. It is translated as CASSLIPPSSGNTIYF.

The V gene is TRBV5-6, the J gene TRBJ1-2; no clear D. Germline CDR1 SGHDT, CDR2 YYEEEE. V was trimmed by 2 bases and J by 0 bases, leaving 17 bases between them. The CDR3 runs to 17 residues. CDR3 amino acids: CASSLTVGGQANYGYTF. CDR3 DNA: TGTGCCAGCAGCTTAACCGTAGGAGGTCAAGCTAACTATGGCTACACCTTC.

This clone was counted once. The J gene is TRBJ2-2, the V gene TRBV12-5, with 11 bases that match TRBD2. Germline CDR1 reads LGHNT; CDR2 reads FRNRAP. Unmatched junction bases numbered 12, after V lost 1 base and J lost 2 bases. The CDR3 has 20 residues. The CDR3 loop reads CASGLAIAGGPYTNTGELFF. CDR3 DNA sequence: TGTGCTAGTGGTTTGGCGATAGCGGGAGGGCCGTATACAAACACCGGGGAGCTGTTTTTT.

V usage is TRBV7-8 and J usage is TRBJ1-5, with TRBD1 matching over 9 bases. The germline V gene has CDR1 SGHVS and CDR2 FQNEAQ. This CDR3 has 17 amino acids. V lost 4 bases to trimming and J lost 0 bases; unmatched junction nucleotides: 7. The CDR3 spells CASSSGTGINSNQPQHF. CDR3 in DNA: TGTGCCAGCAGCTCGGGGACAGGGATCAATAGCAATCAGCCCCAGCATTTT.

The chain recombines TRBV5-1 with TRBJ2-7, with 7 bases aligning to TRBD1. CDR3 length: 15 residues. Germline trimming cut 0 bases from V and 3 bases from J; bases unmatched to any gene: 6. Germline CDR1 is SGHRS and CDR2 is YFSETQ. CDR3 sequence (DNA): TGCGCCAGCAGCTTGGGACAGGGAAGAGGCTACGAGCAGTACTTC. The encoded protein is CASSLGQGRGYEQYF.

This clone has a handful of counts. The J gene is TRBJ2-3, the V gene TRBV3-1 (or the pseudogene TRBV3-2); possibly TRBD2 for D (6 bases). This CDR3 has 14 residues. V was pared by 3 bases and J by 14 bases, with 21 bases between. Germline V gene sequence: CDR1 LGHDT, CDR2 YNNKEL (reference sequence). CDR3 bases: TGTGCCAGCAGCCAGGCATCCGGGACTGGGGTGTGGTATTTT. Its translation is CASSQASGTGVWYF.

This clone was seen only once. CDR3 DNA sequence: TGCAGCGTGCGCCCAGGGGTTGGAAACACCATATATTTT. It yields the protein CSVRPGVGNTIYF. The chain carries TRBV29-1 and TRBJ1-3; D possibly corresponds to TRBD1 (6 bases). V shed 6 bases and J shed 3 bases, with 12 bases lying between them. The germline V gene has CDR1 SQVTM and CDR2 ANQGSEA. The CDR3 length is 13 residues.

The chain has TRBV12-3 or TRBV12-4 and TRBJ2-7; D not resolved. This CDR3 has 13 amino acids. Trimming removed 0 bases at V and 2 bases at J, with 5 bases between. The DNA for the CDR3 is TGTGCCAGCAGTTTAGCCAGGACCTACGAGCAGTACTTC. Its translation: CASSLARTYEQYF.

The chain recombines TRBV15 with TRBJ2-5; tentatively, D is TRBD1 (6 bases). Germline assignment: CDR1 LNHNV and CDR2 YYDKDF (reference sequence). V was trimmed by 1 base and J by 2 bases, leaving 14 bases between them. The CDR3 consists of 16 residues. The CDR3 nucleotides are TGTGCCACCAGCAGAGGTCGGACAGAATCGCAAGAGACCCAGTACTTC. Protein: CATSRGRTESQETQYF.

The CDR3 DNA is TGTGCCAGCAGTTACTCTGGCAGGGTATTCTCTGGGGCCAACGTCCTGACTTTC. Its protein is CASSYSGRVFSGANVLTF. This chain joins TRBV6-2 or TRBV6-3 and TRBJ2-6, with D maybe TRBD1 (5 bases). Trimming pared 0 bases from V and 0 bases from J, leaving 12 bases between. Germline CDR1 MNHEY, CDR2 SVGEGT. This CDR3 comprises 18 residues.

This CDR3 reads CASSQRAAGTSVRELFF. CDR3 nucleotides: TGTGCCAGCAGCCAACGGGCTGCGGGAACTAGCGTTCGGGAGCTGTTTTTT. The rearrangement uses TRBV4-2 and TRBJ2-2; 7 positions match TRBD2. The CDR3 has 17 amino acids. Germline V lookup: CDR1 LGHNA, CDR2 YNFKEQ. V was clipped by 2 bases and J by 9 bases; unmatched bases: 15.

The chain recombines TRBV4-3 with TRBJ2-3, with 9 nucleotides matching TRBD2. The junction had 6 bases not matched to a gene; V was cut back by 0 bases and J by 2 bases. The CDR3 spans 17 residues. The germline V gene encodes CDR1 LGHNA and CDR2 YSLEER. For the CDR3, the DNA is TGCGCCAGCAGCCAAGATTGGGGGACTAGCTCCACAGATACGCAGTATTTT. Residues: CASSQDWGTSSTDTQYF.

This clone appeared a few times. Other DNA sequences within the sample encode an identical CDR3. The chain uses TRBV19 and TRBJ1-5; TRBD1 matches 8 bases. V shed 5 bases, J shed 4 bases, and the junction held 4 bases outside the gene matches. The V gene's germline CDR1 is LNHDA and CDR2 SQIVND (reference sequence). This CDR3 is built from 14 residues. The CDR3 DNA sequence: TGTGCCAGTAGTTCTAGGACAGGGAATCAGCCCCAGCATTTT. This translates into CASSSRTGNQPQHF.

The rearrangement uses TRBV18 and TRBJ1-2, with D possibly being TRBD1 (5 bases). The CDR3 loop spans 14 amino acids. CDR1 KGHSH and CDR2 LQKENI come from the germline V gene. V lost 3 bases and J 6 bases, leaving 14 bases between the germline ends. Here the CDR3 reads CASSPGRGWDGYTF. For the CDR3, the DNA is TGTGCCAGCTCACCGGGTAGGGGATGGGATGGCTACACCTTC. Full variable domain (outside the CDR3, taken from reference TRBV18 and TRBJ1-2): NAGVMQNPRHLVRRRGQEARLRCSPMKGHSHVYWYRQLPEEGLKFMVYLQKENIIDESGMPKERFSAEFPKEGPSILRIQQVVRGDSAAYFCASSPGRGWDGYTFGSGTRLTVV.

This clone has only a few counts. This sequence joins TRBV12-3 or TRBV12-4 and TRBJ2-2; 7 bases align to TRBD1. V was clipped by 3 bases and J by 10 bases; unmatched bases: 5. This CDR3 comprises 13 residues. This chain's CDR3 is CASSLLTGSELFF. CDR3 bases: TGTGCCAGCAGTTTGTTGACAGGGTCGGAGCTGTTTTTT.

The chain uses TRBV5-1 and TRBJ1-2, with 7 nucleotides matching TRBD1. CDR3 length: 13 amino acids. The V segment lost 0 bases and the J segment 8 bases; nucleotides outside the gene matches: 4. Germline CDR1 and CDR2: SGHRS and YFSETQ. CDR3 in amino acids: CASSLGQGQGYTF. In nucleotides, the CDR3 is TGCGCCAGCAGCTTGGGACAGGGTCAGGGCTACACCTTC. Full variable domain (remainder filled in from reference TRBV5-1 and TRBJ1-2): KAGVTQTPRYLIKTRGQQVTLSCSPISGHRSVSWYQQTPGQGLQFLFEYFSETQRNKGNFPGRFSGRQFSNSRSEMNVSTLELGDSALYLCASSLGQGQGYTFGSGTRLTVV.

The chain couples TRBV7-2 to TRBJ2-1; 9 nucleotides agree with TRBD1. V shed 6 bases, J shed 9 bases, and the junction held 12 bases outside the gene matches. This CDR3 region has 15 residues. CDR1 SGHTA and CDR2 FQGNSA come from the germline V gene. Here the CDR3 DNA reads TGTGCCAGCAGTTCCCGGACAGGGGTATTCGGTGAGCAGTTCTTC. It encodes CASSSRTGVFGEQFF.

The V gene is TRBV28, the J gene TRBJ1-6; maybe TRBD1 (6 bases). The CDR3 covers 14 residues. Germline lookup yields CDR1 MDHEN and CDR2 SYDVKM. V lost 8 bases and J 11 bases, leaving 19 bases between the germline ends. The CDR3 region has the DNA TGTGCCAGCGAGGTACGCCGGGCAGGGGCACCCCTCCACTTT. Protein: CASEVRRAGAPLHF. Together with reference TRBV28 and TRBJ1-6, the CDR3 gives the full variable domain: DVKVTQSSRYLVKRTGEKVFLECVQDMDHENMFWYRQDPGLGLRLIYFSYDVKMKEKGDIPEGYSVSREKKERFSLILESASTNQTSMYLCASEVRRAGAPLHFGNGTRLTVT.

The chain employs TRBV4-2 and TRBJ1-6; no definite D call. Trimming cost V 3 bases and J 7 bases, with 4 bases left between them. The CDR3 consists of 12 residues. Germline loops: CDR1 LGHNA, CDR2 YNFKEQ. The CDR3 loop reads CASSHLNSPLHF. DNA of the CDR3: TGTGCCAGCAGCCACTTAAATTCACCCCTCCACTTT.

The rearrangement uses TRBV7-8 and TRBJ2-7; tentatively, D is TRBD2 (5 bases). The CDR3 has 15 amino acids. Germline CDR1 SGHVS, CDR2 FQNEAQ. The V end lost 5 bases, the J end lost 5 bases, and 19 bases lay between the germline ends. This CDR3 reads CASSHDTSDANEQYF. CDR3 nucleotides: TGTGCCAGCAGCCACGACACTAGTGATGCGAACGAGCAGTACTTC.

The chain is built from TRBV9 and TRBJ2-1, with 10 bases matching TRBD2. This CDR3 is 18 amino acids long. Germline V CDR1 and CDR2: SGDLS, YYNGEE. V dropped 0 bases and J dropped 0; count of bases not matched to a gene: 6. CDR3 in amino acids: CASSVGSGGFSSYNEQFF. CDR3 nucleotides: TGTGCCAGCAGCGTAGGTAGCGGGGGGTTCAGCTCCTACAATGAGCAGTTCTTC.

The chain employs TRBV28 and TRBJ1-1; 9 bases are a match to TRBD1. Looked up from germline, CDR1 is MDHEN and CDR2 is SYDVKM. The V and J ends lost 4 bases and 5 bases, in that order; junction bases with no gene match: 14. The CDR3 extends over 17 amino acids. This chain's CDR3 is CASSSTGTGFRGTEAFF. CDR3 nucleotide sequence: TGTGCCAGCAGTTCAACCGGGACAGGGTTTCGTGGGACTGAAGCTTTCTTT.